Below are 15 T cell receptor beta chains sequenced from a single sample in a study of blood T cell repertoires in COVID-19. Repertoires were generated with immunoSEQ multiplex PCR, while TCRdb's copy carries only in-frame clones and drops some. Found here are about 230,000 clones, roughly 83% of them singletons; the top ten hold under 3%. Sequenced: peripheral blood. Receptor source: a woman in her sixties or seventies with active or convalescent COVID-19.

The chain joins TRBV2 to TRBJ1-5; no reliable D call. The CDR3 is made up of 12 amino acids. CDR1 SNHLY and CDR2 FYNNEI come from the germline V gene. The V and J ends lost 7 bases and 7 bases respectively, with 11 bases between them. The CDR3 sequence: CASKGDGQPQHF. The CDR3 DNA is TGTGCCAGCAAGGGAGACGGGCAGCCCCAGCATTTT.

V usage is TRBV3-1 (or the pseudogene TRBV3-2) and J usage is TRBJ2-5; D uncertain. The germline V gene encodes CDR1 LGHDT and CDR2 YNNKEL (reference sequence). Trimming cost V 8 bases and J 7 bases, with 11 bases left between them. This CDR3 spans 11 amino acids. The CDR3 sequence is CASASAGTQYF. The CDR3 bases are TGTGCCAGCGCTAGTGCTGGGACCCAGTACTTC.

The V and J genes are TRBV5-4 and TRBJ2-1; weak D call: TRBD2 (6 bases). In germline, CDR1 is SGHNT, CDR2 YYREEE (reference sequence). V lost 4 bases, J lost 7 bases, and 18 bases lay in between. The CDR3 extends over 15 amino acids. The CDR3 spells CASSHPTFGGNEQFF. CDR3 DNA sequence: TGTGCCAGCAGCCACCCGACTTTCGGAGGGAATGAGCAGTTCTTC.

Written as DNA, the CDR3 is TGTGCCAGCAGCCCGCGGCCCCCCGGGGAAAACACCATATATTTT. Its protein is CASSPRPPGENTIYF. The genes are TRBV11-2 and TRBJ1-3; D is uncertain. V lost 5 bases and J 6 bases, leaving 17 bases between the germline ends. Germline V CDR1 and CDR2: SGHAT, FQNNGV. This CDR3 region has 15 residues. Looking up the rest from reference TRBV11-2 and TRBJ1-3 gives the full variable domain: EAGVAQSPRYKIIEKRQSVAFWCNPISGHATLYWYQQILGQGPKLLIQFQNNGVVDDSQLPKDRFSAERLKGVDSTLKIQPAKLEDSAVYLCASSPRPPGENTIYFGEGSWLTVV.

The CDR3 region has the DNA TGTGCCAGCAGCCGAGCCTTGGGTCTAGCGGGTGAAGACGAGCAGTACTTC. It encodes CASSRALGLAGEDEQYF. The chain is built from TRBV3-1 (or the pseudogene TRBV3-2) and TRBJ2-7, with 8 bases matching TRBD2. This CDR3 contains 17 residues. The V gene's germline CDR1 is LGHDT and CDR2 YNNKEL (reference sequence). V was clipped by 4 bases and J by 5 bases; unmatched bases: 16.

This chain connects TRBV7-3 to TRBJ2-4; D not resolved. The V gene's germline CDR1 is SGHTA and CDR2 FQGTGA. Trimming shortened V by 3 bases and J by 10 bases, and 10 bases separated the two germline ends. CDR3 length equals 12 residues. The CDR3 spells CASSLPGGIQYF. DNA for the CDR3: TGTGCCAGCAGCTTGCCAGGTGGTATTCAGTACTTC. The full variable domain, in which reference TRBV7-3 and TRBJ2-4 provide the parts outside the CDR3, is GAGVSQTPSNKVTEKGKYVELRCDPISGHTALYWYRQSLGQGPEFLIYFQGTGAADDSGLPNDRFFAVRPEGSVSTLKIQRTERGDSAVYLCASSLPGGIQYFGAGTRLSVL.

This sequence joins TRBV7-8 and TRBJ1-4; possibly TRBD1 for D (5 bases). CDR1 and CDR2 from the germline V gene are SGHVS and FQNEAQ. The CDR3 is 14 residues long. V was clipped by 2 bases and J by 7 bases, with 11 bases between them. CDR3 bases: TGTGCCAGCAGCTTACAGGGTCGTAGTGAAAAACTGTTTTTT. Protein: CASSLQGRSEKLFF.

The J gene is TRBJ2-2, the V gene TRBV15, with D possibly matching TRBD2 (6 bases). Germline CDR1 reads LNHNV; CDR2 reads YYDKDF (reference sequence). The CDR3 runs 15 residues. V was pared by 3 bases and J by 4 bases, with 12 bases between. The chain's CDR3 is CATSSGDLGTGELFF. DNA of the CDR3: TGTGCCACCAGCAGTGGGGACTTGGGCACCGGGGAGCTGTTTTTT. Supplemented by reference TRBV15 and TRBJ2-2, the full variable domain reads DAMVIQNPRYQVTQFGKPVTLSCSQTLNHNVMYWYQQKSSQAPKLLFHYYDKDFNNEADTPDNFQSRRPNTSFCFLDIRSPGLGDTAMYLCATSSGDLGTGELFFGEGSRLTVL.

The chain carries TRBV29-1 and TRBJ1-2; possibly TRBD1 for D (6 bases). V gave up 7 bases and J gave up 5 bases, with 14 bases separating them. Germline values: CDR1 SQVTM, CDR2 ANQGSEA. The CDR3 runs to 12 residues. The CDR3 loop reads CSAPGTLYGYTF. The CDR3 DNA follows: TGCAGCGCTCCTGGGACACTATATGGCTACACCTTC. The entire variable domain, with the rest obtained from reference TRBV29-1 and TRBJ1-2, is as follows: SAVISQKPSRDICQRGTSLTIQCQVDSQVTMMFWYRQQPGQSLTLIATANQGSEATYESGFVIDKFPISRPNLTFSTLTVSNMSPEDSSIYLCSAPGTLYGYTFGSGTRLTVV.

In its sample, this clone was seen a few times. V usage is TRBV9 and J usage is TRBJ2-7; D is perhaps TRBD2 (5 bases). In germline, CDR1 is SGDLS, CDR2 YYNGEE. The CDR3 runs 14 residues. V was shortened by 2 bases and J by 2 bases, with 11 bases between the two germline ends. CDR3 coding DNA: TGTGCCAGCAGCGTTACGGGAATGACCTACGAGCAGTACTTC. Residues: CASSVTGMTYEQYF.

V gene TRBV11-2 combines with J gene TRBJ2-1; 13 bases map to TRBD2. The ends lost 4 bases at V and 8 bases at J; junction bases unmatched: 8. The CDR3 spans 16 residues. Per the germline V gene, CDR1 is SGHAT and CDR2 is FQNNGV. The CDR3 region has the DNA TGTGCCAGCAGCTGGACTAGCGGGAGTAGTGGCGATGAGCAGTTCTTC. It specifies CASSWTSGSSGDEQFF.

The chain employs TRBV13 and TRBJ2-5; no firm D call. Trimming removed 5 bases from V and 2 bases from J, with 9 bases in between. The CDR3 contains 13 residues. The germline gives CDR1 PRHDT, CDR2 FYEKMQ (reference sequence). CDR3 region: CASSPRSQETQYF. The CDR3 DNA is TGTGCCAGCAGCCCAAGGAGTCAAGAGACCCAGTACTTC.

This chain joins TRBV18 and TRBJ1-6; D is perhaps TRBD1 (6 bases). Germline CDR1 and CDR2: KGHSH and LQKENI. V was shortened by 3 bases and J by 8 bases, with 23 bases between the two germline ends. The CDR3 covers 18 residues. CDR3 bases: TGTGCCAGCTCACCCTTTACCCCCATGGGGGCAGGGGATTCACCCCTCCACTTT. Amino acids: CASSPFTPMGAGDSPLHF.

The CDR3: CASSLRSSGGRGEQFF. The CDR3 DNA reads TGTGCCAGCAGCTTAAGGTCTAGCGGGGGTAGAGGTGAGCAGTTCTTC. The V gene is TRBV7-6, the J gene TRBJ2-1; 10 nucleotides match TRBD2. This CDR3 spans 16 amino acids. Germline values: CDR1 SGHVS, CDR2 FNYEAQ. Trimming cost V 2 bases and J 9 bases; bases outside gene matches: 10.

This clone is a singleton in its sample. The chain joins TRBV5-4 to TRBJ2-1; TRBD1 matches at 8 bases. The CDR3 is made up of 14 amino acids. Germline CDR1 and CDR2: SGHNT and YYREEE (reference sequence). The trim removed 2 bases at V and 7 bases at J, leaving 5 bases unmatched. CDR3 sequence (DNA): TGTGCCAGCAGCTTAGGACAGGGAGAGAATGAGCAGTTCTTC. Translation: CASSLGQGENEQFF.